This record covers a single T cell receptor beta chain. In TCRdb, the 5' RACE reads were re-called with MiXCR into one record per CDR3 protein. The sample lists some 62,000 distinct CDR3 sequences; about 9.4% were seen once. This specimen belongs to a study of T-cell memory formation after mild COVID-19. The TCR originated in a man between 18 and 35 years old who had mild COVID-19 (a few samples of this study predate the infection). Cell type and time point are not known. The specimen sequenced was PBMCs or a T cell subset sorted from them (not recorded which).

The CDR3 region has the DNA TGTGCCAGCTCCCCCCGGGACAGGGGCTACGAGCAGTACGTC. This encodes CASSPRDRGYEQYV. The chain carries TRBV18 and TRBJ2-7, with 10 bases fitting TRBD1. In germline, CDR1 is KGHSH, CDR2 LQKENI. V lost 6 bases and J lost 3; bases outside the gene matches: 5. This CDR3 has 14 residues.